These 14 T cell receptor beta chains were sequenced from one sample in a study of shared clonotypes between healthy human individuals. The naive CD8 fraction comprised CD45RO-negative cells positively selected for CCR7 and excluded terminally differentiated effector memory CD45RA+ cells. Sequenced by immunoSEQ multiplex PCR; TCRdb stores in-frame clones only, minus some. The repertoire holds roughly 590,000 clones, with roughly 96% as singletons. The sequenced material came from naive CD8+ T cells sorted from blood. Every receptor here comes from a woman aged 30 to 39 in good health.

This clone is a singleton in its sample. This chain joins TRBV28 and TRBJ2-1; D is unresolved. The CDR3 spans 13 residues. Trimming removed 5 bases from V and 1 base from J, with 6 bases in between. Germline V gene data show CDR1 as MDHEN and CDR2 as SYDVKM. The CDR3, as DNA: TGTGCCAGCAGTATAAATTCCTACAATGAGCAGTTCTTC. It specifies CASSINSYNEQFF.

The chain joins TRBV11-2 to TRBJ2-7; D is unclear. V was trimmed by 5 bases and J by 5 bases, leaving 10 bases between them. The germline V gene encodes CDR1 SGHAT and CDR2 FQNNGV. This CDR3 has 12 amino acids. DNA for the CDR3: TGTGCCAGCAGCCATCGGGTCGACGAGCAGTACTTC. Translating it yields CASSHRVDEQYF.

The rearrangement uses TRBV5-4 and TRBJ2-1, with 8 nucleotides matching TRBD2. Germline CDR1 is SGHNT and CDR2 is YYREEE (reference sequence). The CDR3 length is 13 residues. After removal of 1 base from V and 10 bases from J, the junction contained 4 bases not matched to a gene. The CDR3 nucleotides are TGTGCCAGCAGCTTGAGCGGGAGCCCCGAGCAGTTCTTC. Translating gives CASSLSGSPEQFF.

The rearrangement uses TRBV15 and TRBJ2-1; TRBD2 aligns across 10 bases. CDR1 is LNHNV and CDR2 is YYDKDF in the germline V gene (reference sequence). CDR3 length: 17 residues. The V gene end was trimmed by 0 bases and the J gene end by 7 bases; junction bases not matched to a gene: 9. The CDR3 loop reads CATSRDVASGGLNEQFF. The CDR3 DNA reads as TGTGCCACCAGCAGAGATGTGGCTAGCGGGGGCCTAAATGAGCAGTTCTTC.

The chain combines TRBV13 with TRBJ1-4; tentative D call: TRBD1 (6 bases). The germline V gene has CDR1 PRHDT and CDR2 FYEKMQ (reference sequence). V lost 1 base and J lost 8, with 14 bases in between. There are 15 residues in the CDR3. The CDR3 DNA reads as TGTGCCAGCAGCTTAGCCTCCAGGGGAGGCGAAAAACTGTTTTTT. Its translation is CASSLASRGGEKLFF.

V is TRBV11-2 and J is TRBJ1-4; 8 bases line up with TRBD1. Looked up from germline, CDR1 is SGHAT and CDR2 is FQNNGV. The CDR3 consists of 15 residues. Trimming removed 1 base from V and 5 bases from J; junction bases left unmatched: 3. This CDR3 reads CASSLAPGGNEKLFF. The CDR3, as DNA: TGTGCCAGCAGCTTAGCGCCAGGGGGCAATGAAAAACTGTTTTTT.

The V call is TRBV11-2, the J call TRBJ2-1; TRBD2 matches 15 bases. Per the germline V gene, CDR1 is SGHAT and CDR2 is FQNNGV. The CDR3 loop spans 19 amino acids. The J segment lost 4 bases and the V segment lost 5 bases, leaving 12 bases of the junction unmatched. CDR3 loop: CASSLQPGLAGGVYNEQFF. For the CDR3, the DNA is TGTGCCAGCAGCCTACAGCCGGGACTAGCGGGAGGAGTATACAATGAGCAGTTCTTC. Looking up the rest from reference TRBV11-2 and TRBJ2-1 gives the full variable domain: EAGVAQSPRYKIIEKRQSVAFWCNPISGHATLYWYQQILGQGPKLLIQFQNNGVVDDSQLPKDRFSAERLKGVDSTLKIQPAKLEDSAVYLCASSLQPGLAGGVYNEQFFGPGTRLTVL.

The chain recombines TRBV14 with TRBJ2-1, with TRBD2 matching 9 bases. Germline-derived CDR1 and CDR2 are SGHDN and FVKESK. There are 13 residues in the CDR3. V dropped 3 bases and J dropped 12; count of bases not matched to a gene: 6. CDR3: CASSQGLAGAQFF. The CDR3 nucleotides read TGTGCCAGCAGCCAGGGGTTAGCGGGAGCGCAGTTCTTC.

V and J are TRBV6-1 and TRBJ2-7, with D possibly TRBD2 on 5 matching bases. Trimming took off 7 bases at V and 1 base at J, with 11 bases between the two ends. Germline V lookup: CDR1 MNHNS, CDR2 SASEGT. This CDR3 spans 13 amino acids. CDR3: CASNPGFSYEQYF. Here the CDR3 DNA reads TGTGCCAGCAATCCGGGATTTTCCTACGAGCAGTACTTC.

The rearrangement joins TRBV7-9 to TRBJ2-1, with 8 bases fitting TRBD1. Per germline, CDR1 SEHNR and CDR2 FQNEAQ (reference sequence). The CDR3 totals 14 residues. The V gene end was trimmed by 5 bases and the J gene end by 6 bases; junction bases not matched to a gene: 6. This CDR3 is CASSDRGALNEQFF. CDR3 nucleotide sequence: TGTGCCAGCAGCGACAGGGGAGCCCTCAATGAGCAGTTCTTC.

This chain connects TRBV19 to TRBJ2-2; 8 bases map to TRBD1. The CDR3 length is 14 residues. J gave up 3 bases and V 8 bases, and 5 bases lay outside the gene matches. Germline-derived CDR1 and CDR2 are LNHDA and SQIVND (reference sequence). The CDR3 DNA follows: TGTGCCAGTTGGGACAGGCCTGACACCGGGGAGCTGTTTTTT. It is translated as CASWDRPDTGELFF.

V gene TRBV28 combines with J gene TRBJ2-7; TRBD2 is a possible D gene (7 bases). Germline V gene sequence: CDR1 MDHEN, CDR2 SYDVKM. The V end lost 2 bases, the J end lost 3 bases, and 11 bases lay between the germline ends. The CDR3 length is 14 residues. The chain's CDR3 is CASSLGEGGYEQYF. For the CDR3, the DNA is TGTGCCAGCAGTTTAGGGGAGGGGGGCTACGAGCAGTACTTC.

The V and J genes are TRBV10-3 and TRBJ2-1; possible D gene TRBD2, 5 bases. The CDR3 loop spans 12 amino acids. Trimming removed 10 bases at V and 8 bases at J, with 15 bases between. Germline lookup yields CDR1 ENHRY and CDR2 SYGVKD. As DNA, the CDR3 is TGTGCCACCGAAGAGCGGAGGTATGAGCAGTTCTTC. Its translation: CATEERRYEQFF.

The chain carries TRBV7-9 and TRBJ2-1; TRBD2 agrees at 13 bases. The CDR3 runs to 18 residues. Losses at the gene ends were 5 bases for V and 8 bases for J; bases not matched to a gene: 15. In germline, CDR1 is SEHNR, CDR2 FQNEAQ (reference sequence). The CDR3 here is CASSVGLAGVPSRHEQFF. CDR3 bases: TGTGCCAGCAGCGTAGGACTAGCGGGAGTTCCTTCCCGCCATGAGCAGTTCTTC.